The 16 T cell receptor beta chains below were found in one sample sequenced in a study of Ad26.COV2.S vaccination and SARS-CoV-2 variants. Treatment indicated: around 19 received Ad26.COV2.S at low or high dose, single or two shots; 5 received placebo; per-sample allocation not given. The investigators took samples on day 63 after the first vaccine or placebo injection. TCRdb's table, derived via immunoSEQ multiplex PCR, lists solely in-frame clones and lacks some. Here the sample spans roughly 450,000 clones, 80% to 95% being singletons. The sequencing here drew on peripheral blood, taken in a trial of Ad26.COV2.S vaccine versus placebo. The receptors stem from a person between 18 and 65 years old who received the Ad26.COV2.S COVID-19 vaccine or a placebo.

This clone was seen only once. As DNA, the CDR3 is TGTGCCAGCAGCTTAACCTCCTCCTACAATGAGCAGTTCTTC. Translating gives CASSLTSSYNEQFF. The V and J genes are TRBV7-6 and TRBJ2-1; D is unresolved. The CDR3 covers 14 residues. V gave up 2 bases and J gave up 0 bases, with 5 bases separating them. The germline V gene encodes CDR1 SGHVS and CDR2 FNYEAQ.

The V gene is TRBV7-2, the J gene TRBJ2-3; weak D call: TRBD2 (5 bases). V gave up 2 bases and J gave up 2 bases, with 14 bases separating them. Germline CDR1 and CDR2: SGHTA and FQGNSA. The CDR3 sequence is 16 residues long. CDR3 amino acids: CASSLKRRLDTDTQYF. CDR3 in DNA: TGTGCCAGCAGCTTAAAGCGGCGACTTGACACAGATACGCAGTATTTT.

This chain links TRBV7-2 with TRBJ2-7; a possible D gene is TRBD1 (6 bases). This CDR3 has 17 residues. Germline loops: CDR1 SGHTA, CDR2 FQGNSA. Trimming stripped 0 bases from V and 4 bases from J, with 19 bases between. CDR3 nucleotide sequence: TGTGCCAGCAGCTTAGCCTTACCCGGGACACACCGATACGAGCAGTACTTC. It specifies CASSLALPGTHRYEQYF.

The DNA for the CDR3 is TGTGCCAGACAAGGATACAATGAGCAGTTCTTC. Its protein is CARQGYNEQFF. The rearrangement joins TRBV30 to TRBJ2-1; no reliable D call. CDR1 and CDR2 (germline): GTSNPN, SVGIG (reference sequence). V was trimmed by 8 bases and J by 4 bases, leaving 9 bases between them. The CDR3 loop spans 11 amino acids.

The chain is built from TRBV4-3 and TRBJ2-7, with 7 bases aligning to TRBD2. Germline assignment: CDR1 LGHNA and CDR2 YSLEER. The CDR3 runs to 12 residues. The ends lost 4 bases at V and 6 bases at J; junction bases unmatched: 3. CDR3 nucleotide sequence: TGCGCCAGCAGCCGGTGGGGGGGCGAGCAGTACTTC. Residues: CASSRWGGEQYF.

Here the CDR3 DNA reads TGTGCCAGCAGCTTCTTGGACCCGAGGGGCAATGAGCAGTTCTTC. Its translation is CASSFLDPRGNEQFF. The V call is TRBV7-8, the J call TRBJ2-1; D may correspond to TRBD1 or TRBD2 (5 bases each). Germline V gives CDR1 SGHVS, CDR2 FQNEAQ. The V and J ends lost 3 bases and 6 bases respectively, with 15 bases between them. The CDR3 length is 15 residues.

The chain has TRBV7-9 and TRBJ2-7; the D gene is possibly TRBD2 (6 bases). The germline gives CDR1 SEHNR, CDR2 FQNEAQ (reference sequence). The CDR3 has 16 residues. V gave up 4 bases and J gave up 4 bases, with 20 bases separating them. CDR3 region: CASSSPVSSAKYEQYF. DNA for the CDR3: TGTGCCAGCAGCTCCCCCGTCTCTAGCGCAAAATACGAGCAGTACTTC.

The chain links TRBV19 to TRBJ2-2; TRBD1 matches 9 bases. Germline loops: CDR1 LNHDA, CDR2 SQIVND (reference sequence). Trimming cost V 4 bases and J 6 bases; bases outside gene matches: 6. This CDR3 comprises 15 residues. CDR3 amino acids: CASSTGTGIAGELFF. In DNA, the CDR3 is TGTGCCAGTAGTACCGGGACAGGGATTGCCGGGGAGCTGTTTTTT.

V is TRBV28 and J is TRBJ2-7; 9 nucleotides line up with TRBD1. V shed 5 bases and J 3 bases; nucleotides not matched to a gene: 8. Germline loops: CDR1 MDHEN, CDR2 SYDVKM. This CDR3 comprises 15 residues. The CDR3 region is CASSEPRTGDYEQYF. CDR3 in DNA: TGTGCCAGCAGTGAACCTAGGACAGGGGACTACGAGCAGTACTTC.

V usage is TRBV19 and J usage is TRBJ1-1; 7 bases map to TRBD1. Trimming took 7 bases from V and 1 from J; bases not matched to a gene: 6. The CDR3 has 14 amino acids. Per the germline V gene, CDR1 is LNHDA and CDR2 is SQIVND (reference sequence). DNA for the CDR3: TGTGCCAGTACCCTCGGGACAGAGAACACTGAAGCTTTCTTT. This gives the protein CASTLGTENTEAFF. The whole variable domain, filled in from reference TRBV19 and TRBJ1-1, reads DGGITQSPKYLFRKEGQNVTLSCEQNLNHDAMYWYRQDPGQGLRLIYYSQIVNDFQKGDIAEGYSVSREKKESFPLTVTSAQKNPTAFYLCASTLGTENTEAFFGQGTRLTVV.

The V gene is TRBV4-3, the J gene TRBJ2-1; D unclear. V lost 0 bases and J lost 4, with 10 bases in between. The CDR3 has 15 residues. CDR1 LGHNA and CDR2 YSLEER come from the germline V gene. Here the CDR3 DNA reads TGCGCCAGCAGCCAAGATCTCAAAAGATACAATGAGCAGTTCTTC. Amino acids: CASSQDLKRYNEQFF.

This chain links TRBV14 with TRBJ2-6; D call uncertain. V was cut by 5 bases and J by 0 bases, with 14 bases left in between. The CDR3 extends over 17 amino acids. Germline V gene lookup returns CDR1 SGHDN and CDR2 FVKESK. The CDR3 DNA reads TGTGCCAGCAGCGCTACAAGGGAATTCTCTGGGGCCAACGTCCTGACTTTC. This sequence encodes CASSATREFSGANVLTF.

This chain uses TRBV7-9 with TRBJ1-1; no definite D call. Trimming left V 5 bases short and J 4 bases short, with 11 bases between. The V gene's germline CDR1 is SEHNR and CDR2 FQNEAQ (reference sequence). The CDR3 covers 13 residues. Written as DNA, the CDR3 is TGTGCCAGCAGCAACGGACCGGGCACTGAAGCTTTCTTT. Translated: CASSNGPGTEAFF.

The DNA for the CDR3 is TGTGCCAGCAGCGTAGGAATATATAGCGGGAGAAACAACAATGAGCAGTTCTTC. This encodes CASSVGIYSGRNNNEQFF. V gene TRBV9 combines with J gene TRBJ2-1; TRBD2 matches at 9 bases. This CDR3 spans 18 amino acids. The germline V gene encodes CDR1 SGDLS and CDR2 YYNGEE. V lost 0 bases and J lost 5; bases outside the gene matches: 12.

The CDR3 DNA is TGTGCCAGCAGCTTAGAACTAGCCGGTGAGACCCAGTACTTC. This sequence encodes CASSLELAGETQYF. The V and J genes are TRBV7-2 and TRBJ2-5; TRBD2 might be the D (6 bases). V was cut by 1 base and J by 5 bases, with 11 bases left in between. This CDR3 is 14 amino acids long. Germline CDR1 reads SGHTA; CDR2 reads FQGNSA. Variable domain in full (rest from reference TRBV7-2 and TRBJ2-5): GAGVSQSPSNKVTEKGKDVELRCDPISGHTALYWYRQSLGQGLEFLIYFQGNSAPDKSGLPSDRFSAERTGGSVSTLTIQRTQQEDSAVYLCASSLELAGETQYFGPGTRLLVL.

The chain uses TRBV30 and TRBJ1-1, with TRBD1 identical over 8 bases. Germline V CDR1 and CDR2: GTSNPN, SVGIG (reference sequence). Trimming at V came to 1 base and at J to 1 base, leaving 5 bases not matched to a gene. The CDR3 spans 15 residues. The CDR3 spells CAWSAHRGTNTEAFF. CDR3 DNA sequence: TGTGCCTGGAGTGCGCACAGGGGGACGAACACTGAAGCTTTCTTT.